A selection of T cell receptor beta chains follows, all from one sample in a study of cytomegalovirus exposure and HLA in healthy donors. Here immunoSEQ multiplex PCR was the method, and the copy in TCRdb shows in-frame clones only, minus some. This table lists 80,000 to 95,000 clones. Sequencing was carried out using PBMCs. Receptors were obtained from a man aged 45-60 years in good health and CMV-seropositive. The CDR3 runs from the conserved cysteine through the conserved F or W. The D gene is left open where the match is weak.

>TRBD1|16|TRBV5-3
CARSFHRGPGNQPQHF
>TRBD2|13|TRBV5-1
CATAVERGNEQFF
>TRBD2|18|TRBV11-2
CASSLPRFSGNRYNEQFF
>-|15|TRBV19
CASSVGQLVGTEAFF
>-|11|TRBV30
CAWSPAREQYF
>-|15|TRBV6-6
CASSYSGGMFGELFF
>-|15|TRBV5-1
CASSTGTTTNYGYTF
>-|15|TRBV4-3
CASSQESDFGQPQHF
>-|14|TRBV18
CASSAWTGSGELFF
>TRBD1|15|TRBV11-3
CASSSGGRSYNEQFF
>TRBD2|18|TRBV5-1
CASSLPLAGVTTYNEQFF
>-|14|TRBV9
CASSVRGSYNEQFF
>TRBD1|14|TRBV11-3
CASSMGQPTYGYTF
>-|13|TRBV5-1
CASSTDRHTEAFF
>-|14|TRBV10-3
CAISESKGALGYTF
>-|15|TRBV9
CASSPPRFMNTEAFF
>-|12|TRBV28
CASSSAGGGYTF
>-|14|TRBV6-1
CASSEFSQGDTQYF
>TRBD1|13|TRBV2
CASSQQGAYGYTF
>TRBD1|15|TRBV19
CASSTFRDRSGEQYF
>-|15|TRBV7-9
CASSGRDWDYNEQFF
>TRBD2|19|TRBV5-8
CASSQRPGLAGVGRETQYF
>TRBD2|18|TRBV4-1
CASSRGTSGSTSDREQYF
>TRBD1|16|TRBV6-6
CASSYHLGQGFPEQYF
>-|17|TRBV1
CTSSQPGLAGDYNEQFF
>TRBD1|14|TRBV11-3
CASSSRGSHYGYTF
>-|14|TRBV5-1
CASSPRSGNSPLHF
>TRBD1|14|TRBV11-2
CASSQPGQLYEQYF
>-|13|TRBV6-5
CASSGQSDYGYTF
>TRBD1|15|TRBV19
CASRRQVGDRGTQYF
>-|19|TRBV9
CASSVGVRGLASLNTEAFF
>-|15|TRBV6-1
CASTRNRDIRQPQHF
>TRBD2|16|TRBV14
CASSPGGLSGRETQYF
>-|14|TRBV15
CATSSGQKLDEQFF
>-|17|TRBV11-3
CASSLDLAGSGYNEQFF
>-|13|TRBV10-2
CASRAQGNTEAFF
>-|15|TRBV6-5
CASRQQQGANYGYTF
>TRBD2|16|TRBV9
CASSPLAGGSPDTQYF
>-|13|TRBV30
CAWSPSSYNEQFF
>-|16|TRBV5-1
CASSLAPGLMYNEQFF
>-|11|TRBV11-1
CASSFRSEQFF
>TRBD2|17|TRBV7-9
CASSGLAGEYGYNEQFF
>TRBD1|15|TRBV9
CASSQSQGGGETQYF
>TRBD1|16|TRBV9
CASSPGTGGGNTEAFF
>-|15|TRBV6-5
CASSYAGPEDYGYTF
>TRBD2|17|TRBV5-4
CASSFQMTSFSPNEQYF
>TRBD1|14|TRBV7-9
CASSLLAGGQEAFF
>TRBD2|15|TRBV4-1
CASSLGLAGIYEQYF
>TRBD1|15|TRBV25-1
CASSGDRGRWETQYF
>TRBD1|13|TRBV30
CAWAGTGAEKLFF
>-|13|TRBV11-2
CASSSSQGNTIYF